These T cell receptor beta chains were read from a single sample in a study of cytomegalovirus exposure and HLA in healthy donors. TCRdb keeps only in-frame clones here, not all; method: immunoSEQ multiplex PCR. The sample shows over 80,000 clones, 78% of them seen only once. Sequencing was done on a sample of PBMCs. The receptor set was obtained from a woman aged 40 to 49 in good health and CMV-seronegative. CDR3s include the opening cysteine and the closing phenylalanine or tryptophan. D genes are given only for firm matches. Where a row states a size, it is once, few, many or the class of an expanded clone; other rows omit it.

J gene,D gene,V gene,CDR3 length,clone size,CDR3 protein,CDR3 DNA
TRBJ2-7,TRBD1,TRBV7-9,16,-,CASSTSTGTGAYEQYF,TGTGCCAGCAGCACCTCGACCGGGACAGGGGCCTACGAGCAGTACTTC
TRBJ1-4,TRBD1,TRBV6-6,14,few,CASSWDRGNEKLFF,TGTGCCAGCAGTTGGGACAGGGGGAATGAAAAACTGTTTTTT
TRBJ1-2,-,TRBV9,12,-,CASSGGTSGYTF,TGTGCCAGCAGCGGGGGGACAAGTGGCTACACCTTC
TRBJ2-7,-,TRBV7-2,13,-,CASSLAPGYEQYF,TGTGCCAGCAGCTTAGCCCCCGGGTACGAGCAGTACTTC
TRBJ1-5,-,TRBV7-2,14,-,CASSFGGPIGGQHF,TGTGCCAGCAGCTTTGGGGGTCCGATCGGGGGCCAGCATTTT
TRBJ2-1,TRBD2,TRBV28,15,-,CASSGGRPGGNEQFF,TGTGCCAGCAGTGGGGGACGGCCGGGGGGGAATGAGCAGTTCTTC
TRBJ1-6,TRBD1,TRBV6-5,14,-,CASFSGQGNSPLHF,TGTGCCAGCTTCTCGGGACAGGGAAATTCACCCCTCCACTTT
TRBJ1-1,TRBD1,TRBV18,15,-,CASSPRTGQNTEAFF,TGTGCCAGCTCACCGCGGACAGGACAGAACACTGAAGCTTTCTTT
TRBJ2-4,TRBD2,TRBV5-6,17,-,CASSLRGLAGAKNIQYF,TGTGCCAGCAGCCTAAGGGGACTAGCGGGGGCCAAAAACATTCAGTACTTC
TRBJ2-1,-,TRBV19,17,-,CASSILAHEGAYNEQFF,TGTGCCAGTAGTATTCTAGCCCACGAGGGGGCCTACAATGAGCAGTTCTTC
TRBJ2-7,-,TRBV5-6,12,-,CASSLGLYEQYF,TGTGCCAGCAGCTTGGGGCTCTACGAGCAGTACTTC
TRBJ1-5,-,TRBV2,13,-,CASSLQADQPQHF,TGTGCCAGCAGTCTCCAAGCCGATCAGCCCCAGCATTTT
TRBJ2-2,-,TRBV7-2,14,-,CASQVDTYTGELFF,TGTGCCAGCCAAGTGGACACCTACACCGGGGAGCTGTTTTTT
TRBJ1-2,-,TRBV19,12,-,CASGHRDYGYTF,TGTGCCAGCGGCCACCGGGATTATGGCTACACCTTC
TRBJ2-3,TRBD1,TRBV18,16,-,CASSPQQGPLLGTQYF,TGTGCCAGCTCACCCCAACAGGGGCCACTCCTCGGTACGCAGTATTTT
TRBJ2-2,-,TRBV10-1,13,-,CASSVRSTGELFF,TGCGCCAGTTCCGTTCGGTCCACCGGGGAGCTGTTTTTT
TRBJ1-1,-,TRBV4-1,13,many,CASTGNRNTEAFF,TGCGCCAGCACCGGTAACCGGAACACTGAAGCTTTCTTT
TRBJ2-1,TRBD2,TRBV6-6,16,-,CASSSALAGGYNEQFF,TGTGCCAGCAGTTCCGCACTAGCGGGGGGCTACAATGAGCAGTTCTTC
TRBJ2-3,-,TRBV5-4,14,-,CASSLDRGGDTQYF,TGTGCCAGCAGCTTGGACAGGGGAGGAGATACGCAGTATTTT
TRBJ2-1,TRBD2,TRBV4-2,16,-,CASSQEGKLANNEQFF,TGTGCCAGCAGCCAAGAAGGTAAACTAGCGAACAATGAGCAGTTCTTC
TRBJ1-5,-,TRBV28,13,few,CASSFGVSQPQHF,TGTGCCAGCAGTTTCGGGGTCAGTCAGCCCCAGCATTTT
TRBJ1-3,-,TRBV7-2,15,few,CASSLEALSGNTIYF,TGTGCCAGCAGCTTAGAGGCACTGTCGGGGAACACCATATATTTT
TRBJ1-4,TRBD1,TRBV7-3,15,-,CASSETGGPNEKLFF,TGTGCCAGCAGCGAAACAGGGGGGCCTAATGAAAAACTGTTTTTT
TRBJ2-7,-,TRBV7-2,13,-,CASSRTGLYEQYF,TGTGCCAGCAGCCGCACAGGTTTGTACGAGCAGTACTTC
TRBJ2-3,TRBD1,TRBV6-4,15,-,CASSDVGQGLDTQYF,TGTGCCAGCAGTGACGTGGGACAGGGCTTAGATACGCAGTATTTT
TRBJ1-5,TRBD1,TRBV19,15,-,CASSVTGTDNQPQHF,TGTGCCAGTAGTGTGACCGGGACAGACAATCAGCCCCAGCATTTT
TRBJ2-1,-,TRBV1,17,-,CTSSQVGYHISYNEQFF,TGCACCAGCAGCCAAGTGGGCTACCACATTTCCTACAATGAGCAGTTCTTC
TRBJ1-4,-,TRBV6-6,14,once,CASSYAGRGEKLFF,TGTGCCAGCAGTTACGCCGGACGAGGGGAAAAACTGTTTTTT
TRBJ2-7,-,TRBV27,14,once,CASSLSTQPYEQYF,TGTGCCAGCAGTTTATCGACACAGCCCTACGAGCAGTACTTC
TRBJ2-3,TRBD2,TRBV6-5,14,few,CASRIAGGPDTQYF,TGTGCCAGCAGAATAGCGGGAGGGCCTGATACGCAGTATTTT
TRBJ2-1,-,TRBV7-8,15,-,CASTRRDFSYNEQFF,TGTGCCAGCACCCGAAGGGACTTCTCCTACAATGAGCAGTTCTTC
TRBJ1-3,TRBD1,TRBV25-1,14,-,CASSGGTSGNTIYF,TGTGCCAGCTCAGGGGGGACCTCTGGAAACACCATATATTTT
TRBJ1-3,TRBD1,TRBV6-5,15,-,CASSYGTAYGNTIYF,TGTGCCAGCAGTTACGGGACAGCGTATGGAAACACCATATATTTT
TRBJ1-4,-,TRBV6-5,15,-,CASSPNRDEGEKLFF,TGTGCCAGCAGCCCTAACAGGGACGAAGGTGAAAAACTGTTTTTT
TRBJ2-7,-,TRBV9,15,-,CASSVETGGAYEQYF,TGTGCCAGCAGCGTAGAGACGGGCGGGGCCTACGAGCAGTACTTC
TRBJ2-3,TRBD2,TRBV2,15,-,CASKASGSLSDTQYF,TGTGCCAGCAAGGCTAGCGGGAGTCTCTCAGATACGCAGTATTTT
TRBJ1-4,-,TRBV7-9,14,-,CASSWAATNEKLFF,TGTGCCAGCAGCTGGGCCGCAACTAATGAAAAACTGTTTTTT
TRBJ2-7,TRBD1,TRBV28,16,-,CASSSPGTAASYEQYF,TGTGCCAGCAGTTCACCCGGGACAGCCGCCTCCTACGAGCAGTACTTC
TRBJ1-1,-,TRBV29-1,12,-,CSVQKDRTEAFF,TGCAGCGTTCAAAAGGACAGAACTGAAGCTTTCTTT
TRBJ1-2,-,TRBV28,12,-,CASSVSDFGYTF,TGTGCCAGCAGTGTCAGTGATTTTGGCTACACCTTC
TRBJ2-2,TRBD2,TRBV7-7,16,few,CASSPWTSGRTGELFF,TGTGCCAGCAGCCCCTGGACTAGCGGGAGAACCGGGGAGCTGTTTTTT
TRBJ1-4,TRBD1,TRBV10-3,20,-,CAISPNTDRGSALLHEKLFF,TGTGCCATCAGCCCCAATACCGACAGGGGGTCTGCGCTGCTGCATGAAAAACTGTTTTTT
TRBJ2-7,TRBD1,TRBV10-3,13,-,CAIGGQGKNEQYF,TGTGCCATCGGGGGACAGGGGAAGAACGAGCAGTACTTC
TRBJ2-7,-,TRBV10-1,14,-,CASSPGTAGCEQYF,TGCGCCAGCAGTCCGGGGACGGCGGGATGCGAGCAGTACTTC
TRBJ2-7,TRBD2,TRBV28,14,-,CASGGLAGAYEQYF,TGTGCCAGCGGCGGACTAGCGGGAGCCTACGAGCAGTACTTC
TRBJ1-1,-,TRBV6-5,13,-,CASSVISDTEAFF,TGTGCCAGCAGTGTGATATCGGACACTGAAGCTTTCTTT
TRBJ1-1,TRBD1,TRBV5-1,16,few,CASSVSGDRGTTEAFF,TGCGCCAGCAGCGTTTCGGGGGACAGGGGGACCACTGAAGCTTTCTTT
TRBJ2-2,-,TRBV10-3,13,few,CAIRKTDTGELFF,TGTGCCATCAGGAAGACAGACACCGGGGAGCTGTTTTTT
TRBJ2-7,-,TRBV10-3,14,-,CAISVGRTNYEQYF,TGTGCCATCAGTGTAGGCCGGACAAACTACGAGCAGTACTTC
TRBJ1-5,-,TRBV29-1,12,-,CSARQSNQPQHF,TGCAGCGCCAGACAAAGCAATCAGCCCCAGCATTTT
TRBJ2-3,-,TRBV11-3,13,-,CASSSRTPDTQYF,TGTGCCAGCAGCTCGAGAACCCCAGATACGCAGTATTTT
TRBJ1-3,TRBD1,TRBV5-1,16,-,CASSRGQGTGGNTIYF,TGCGCCAGCAGCAGAGGACAGGGAACGGGCGGAAACACCATATATTTT
TRBJ2-7,TRBD1,TRBV6-1,13,-,CASGRGRGYEQYF,TGTGCCAGTGGCAGGGGGCGCGGGTACGAGCAGTACTTC
TRBJ2-7,TRBD1,TRBV7-6,14,-,CASSETGTGGEQYF,TGTGCCAGCAGCGAAACCGGGACAGGGGGTGAGCAGTACTTC
TRBJ2-7,-,TRBV5-1,15,-,CASSLTYGGLDEQYF,TGCGCCAGCAGCTTGACTTACGGGGGGCTGGACGAGCAGTACTTC